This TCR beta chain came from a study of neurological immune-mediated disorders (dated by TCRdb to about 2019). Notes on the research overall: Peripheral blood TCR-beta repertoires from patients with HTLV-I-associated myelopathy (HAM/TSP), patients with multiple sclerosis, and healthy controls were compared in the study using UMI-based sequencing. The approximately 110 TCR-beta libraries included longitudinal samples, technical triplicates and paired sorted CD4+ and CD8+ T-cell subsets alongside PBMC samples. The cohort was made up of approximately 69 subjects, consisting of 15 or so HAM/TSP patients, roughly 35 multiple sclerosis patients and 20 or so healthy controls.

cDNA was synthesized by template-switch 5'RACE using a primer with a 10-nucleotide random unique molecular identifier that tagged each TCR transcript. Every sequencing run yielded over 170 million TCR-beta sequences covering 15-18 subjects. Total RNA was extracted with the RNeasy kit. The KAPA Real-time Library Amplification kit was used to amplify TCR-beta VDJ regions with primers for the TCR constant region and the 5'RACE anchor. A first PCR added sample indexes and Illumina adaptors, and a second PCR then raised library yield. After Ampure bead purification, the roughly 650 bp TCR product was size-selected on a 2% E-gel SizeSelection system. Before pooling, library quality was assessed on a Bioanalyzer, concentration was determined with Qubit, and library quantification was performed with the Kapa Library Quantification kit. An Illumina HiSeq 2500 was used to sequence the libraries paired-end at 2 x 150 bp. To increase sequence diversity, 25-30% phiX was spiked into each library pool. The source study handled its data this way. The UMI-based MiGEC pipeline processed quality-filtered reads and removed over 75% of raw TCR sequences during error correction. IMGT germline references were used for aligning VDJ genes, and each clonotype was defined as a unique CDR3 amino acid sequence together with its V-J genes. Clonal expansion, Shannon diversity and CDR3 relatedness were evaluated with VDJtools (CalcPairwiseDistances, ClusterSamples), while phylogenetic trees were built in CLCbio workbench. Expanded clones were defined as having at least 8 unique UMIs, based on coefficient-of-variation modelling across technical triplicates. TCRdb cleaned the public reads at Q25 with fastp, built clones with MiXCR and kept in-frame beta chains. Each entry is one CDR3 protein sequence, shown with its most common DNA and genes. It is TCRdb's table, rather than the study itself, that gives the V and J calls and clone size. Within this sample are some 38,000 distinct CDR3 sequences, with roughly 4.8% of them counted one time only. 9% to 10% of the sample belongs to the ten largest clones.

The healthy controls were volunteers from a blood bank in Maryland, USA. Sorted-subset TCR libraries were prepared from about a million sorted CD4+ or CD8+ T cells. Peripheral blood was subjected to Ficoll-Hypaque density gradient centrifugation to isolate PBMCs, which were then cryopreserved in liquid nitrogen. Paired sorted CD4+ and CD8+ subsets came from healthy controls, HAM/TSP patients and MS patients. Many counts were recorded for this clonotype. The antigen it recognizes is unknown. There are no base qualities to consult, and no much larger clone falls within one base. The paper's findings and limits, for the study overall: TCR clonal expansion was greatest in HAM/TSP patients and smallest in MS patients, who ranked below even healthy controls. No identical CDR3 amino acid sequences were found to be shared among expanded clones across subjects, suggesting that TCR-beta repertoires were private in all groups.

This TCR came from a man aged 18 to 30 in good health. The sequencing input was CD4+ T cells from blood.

CDR3 loop: CASSLQQETQYF. Read as DNA, the sequence is TGCGCCAGCAGCTTGCAGCAAGAGACCCAGTACTTC. The V and J genes are TRBV5-1 and TRBJ2-5; the D gene is unclear. The CDR3 has 12 amino acids, counting the end cysteine and phenylalanine. CDR3 DNA only is kept here, 36 bases in frame from base 1. CDR1 SGHRS and CDR2 YFSETQ were looked up in the germline V gene. Between the V and J ends, shortened by 1 base and 2 bases respectively, the junction contains 3 bases.